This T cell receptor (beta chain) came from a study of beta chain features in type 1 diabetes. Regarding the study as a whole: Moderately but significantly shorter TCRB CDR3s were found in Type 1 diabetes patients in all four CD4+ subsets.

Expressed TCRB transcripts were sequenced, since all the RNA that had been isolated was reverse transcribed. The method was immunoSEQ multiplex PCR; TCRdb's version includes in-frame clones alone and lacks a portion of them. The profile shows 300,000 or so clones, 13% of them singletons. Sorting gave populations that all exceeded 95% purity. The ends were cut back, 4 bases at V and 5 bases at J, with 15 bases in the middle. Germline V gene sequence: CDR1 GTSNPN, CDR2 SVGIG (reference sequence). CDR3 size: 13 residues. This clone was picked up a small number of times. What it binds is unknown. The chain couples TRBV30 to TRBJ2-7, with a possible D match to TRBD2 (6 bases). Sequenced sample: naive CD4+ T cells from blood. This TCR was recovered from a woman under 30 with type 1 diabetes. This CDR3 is CAWIGGISNEQYF. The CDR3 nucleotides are TGTGCCTGGATAGGAGGGATATCAAACGAGCAGTACTTC.